This T cell receptor (beta chain) was documented in a study of cytomegalovirus exposure and HLA in healthy donors. As for the study in general: Around 78 million unique TCRs, all from HLA-typed donors, were included in an early release of the data.

Notes on this clone: What it recognizes is unknown.

Study-wide findings and caveats: Reported findings show TCR beta sequences accurately forecast HLA-A and HLA-B alleles in most subjects. In vitro work confirmed that a few CMV-associated chains recognize CMV antigens.

V gave up 9 bases and J gave up 7 bases; unmatched junction bases: 14. This CDR3 has 14 residues. CDR1 and CDR2 (germline): LNHDA, SQIVND (reference sequence). It was with 60 Vbeta and 13 Jbeta primers that the PCR ran. The protocol was immunoSEQ multiplex PCR, while the TCRdb copy is restricted to in-frame clones and leaves out a portion. The sample holds around 170,000 clones; 81% are singletons and the top ten take 3% to 4.5%. The specimen was PBMCs. The TCR comes from a man in his fifties in good health and CMV-seronegative. This chain connects TRBV19 to TRBJ1-2; 7 nucleotides line up with TRBD1. As DNA, the CDR3 is TGTGCCAGCTCAGAAAGGGACAGCTCTATTGGCTACACCTTC. Translated: CASSERDSSIGYTF.